The 23 T cell receptor beta chains below all came from one sample that was sequenced in a study of T cell changes during pregnancy in multiple sclerosis. The table came from immunoSEQ multiplex PCR; TCRdb's copy has only in-frame clones and leaves some out. Altogether 57,000 or so clones are present, less than 95% being singletons, with the ten largest covering 3.5% to 4.5%. The sample in question was peripheral blood, obtained after pregnancy. All receptors come from a female donor in good health, enrolled as a control in a pregnancy study.

The V call is TRBV11-2, the J call TRBJ2-1, with TRBD1 identical over 7 bases. Unmatched junction bases numbered 5, after V lost 4 bases and J lost 2 bases. There are 15 residues in the CDR3. Germline V gene data show CDR1 as SGHAT and CDR2 as FQNNGV. The CDR3 here is CASSSTTGTYNEQFF. DNA of the CDR3: TGTGCCAGCAGCTCGACGACAGGGACCTACAATGAGCAGTTCTTC.

The rearrangement uses TRBV5-1 and TRBJ2-5; TRBD2 aligns across 10 bases. The V gene end was trimmed by 0 bases and the J gene end by 5 bases; junction bases not matched to a gene: 4. Germline-derived CDR1 and CDR2 are SGHRS and YFSETQ. There are 15 residues in the CDR3. Here the CDR3 reads CASSLDLAGVETQYF. The CDR3 coding sequence is TGCGCCAGCAGCTTGGATCTAGCGGGAGTGGAGACCCAGTACTTC. Full variable domain (remainder filled in from reference TRBV5-1 and TRBJ2-5): KAGVTQTPRYLIKTRGQQVTLSCSPISGHRSVSWYQQTPGQGLQFLFEYFSETQRNKGNFPGRFSGRQFSNSRSEMNVSTLELGDSALYLCASSLDLAGVETQYFGPGTRLLVL.

The chain recombines TRBV28 with TRBJ2-5; 7 nucleotides align to TRBD2. CDR3 length: 16 residues. Per germline, CDR1 MDHEN and CDR2 SYDVKM. Losses at the gene ends were 3 bases for V and 2 bases for J; bases not matched to a gene: 9. CDR3 protein: CASSFSDAGVQETQYF. Written as DNA, the CDR3 is TGTGCCAGCAGTTTTTCCGACGCGGGAGTTCAAGAGACCCAGTACTTC.

The chain employs TRBV28 and TRBJ2-3; perhaps TRBD2 as D (5 bases). Germline loops: CDR1 MDHEN, CDR2 SYDVKM. V was clipped by 2 bases and J by 11 bases, with 26 bases between them. This CDR3 is 17 amino acids long. CDR3 nucleotides: TGTGCCAGCAGTTTAGGAAAAGCGGCCCTAGCACAGATGGTGCAGTATTTT. This sequence encodes CASSLGKAALAQMVQYF.

The chain links TRBV11-3 to TRBJ2-1, with 11 bases fitting TRBD2. The ends lost 5 bases at V and 5 bases at J; junction bases unmatched: 8. The CDR3 has 16 amino acids. Germline lookup yields CDR1 SGHNT and CDR2 YENEEA. CDR3 sequence reads: CASSLVAGGRDNEQFF. The CDR3 DNA reads as TGTGCCAGCAGCCTAGTAGCGGGAGGGAGGGACAATGAGCAGTTCTTC.

This chain links TRBV9 with TRBJ2-1; 9 positions agree with TRBD2. The V gene end was trimmed by 4 bases and the J gene end by 9 bases; junction bases not matched to a gene: 8. The germline gives CDR1 SGDLS, CDR2 YYNGEE. This CDR3 region has 14 residues. CDR3 DNA: TGTGCCAGCAGCCCGGTAGCGGGGGAGGGTGAGCAGTTCTTC. Residues: CASSPVAGEGEQFF. The full variable domain, its missing parts supplied by reference TRBV9 and TRBJ2-1, is DSGVTQTPKHLITATGQRVTLRCSPRSGDLSVYWYQQSLDQGLQFLIQYYNGEERAKGNILERFSAQQFPDLHSELNLSSLELGDSALYFCASSPVAGEGEQFFGPGTRLTVL.

This sequence joins TRBV19 and TRBJ2-3; weak D call: TRBD2 (5 bases). The CDR3 extends over 14 amino acids. Germline assignment: CDR1 LNHDA and CDR2 SQIVND (reference sequence). V was pared by 3 bases and J by 3 bases, with 10 bases between. In DNA, the CDR3 is TGTGCCAGTAGTATCGGTCCGGGAACAGATACGCAGTATTTT. This translates into CASSIGPGTDTQYF.

The table lists this clone with a few counts. The chain uses TRBV20-1 and TRBJ1-1; 7 nucleotides match TRBD1. Trimming removed 4 bases from V and 11 bases from J; junction bases left unmatched: 7. Germline assignment: CDR1 DFQATT and CDR2 SNEGSKA (reference sequence). CDR3 length equals 11 residues. In nucleotides, the CDR3 is TGCAGTGCTATTCCGGGACAGAGGGCTTTCTTT. Its protein is CSAIPGQRAFF.

This clone came up a few times. The chain recombines TRBV7-3 with TRBJ1-6; D is perhaps TRBD1 (6 bases). The CDR3 totals 15 residues. Trimming stripped 1 base from V and 6 bases from J, with 10 bases between. Germline CDR1 reads SGHTA; CDR2 reads FQGTGA. The CDR3 DNA reads as TGTGCCAGCAGCTTAATTGGGGGCAGTAATTCACCCCTCCACTTT. Translation: CASSLIGGSNSPLHF.

The chain recombines TRBV2 with TRBJ2-5, with unresolved D. V was clipped by 4 bases and J by 3 bases, with 9 bases between them. The CDR3 runs 13 residues. From germline, CDR1 is SNHLY and CDR2 FYNNEI. The CDR3 is CASSVYLEETQYF. The CDR3 DNA reads TGTGCCAGCAGTGTCTATCTTGAAGAGACCCAGTACTTC. The variable domain in full, with the rest retrieved from reference TRBV2 and TRBJ2-5, is EPEVTQTPSHQVTQMGQEVILRCVPISNHLYFYWYRQILGQKVEFLVSFYNNEISEKSEIFDDQFSVERPDGSNFTLKIRSTKLEDSAMYFCASSVYLEETQYFGPGTRLLVL.

J is TRBJ1-2 and V is TRBV10-2; TRBD1 is a possible D gene (5 bases). V was pared by 5 bases and J by 2 bases, with 15 bases between. The V gene's germline CDR1 is WSHSY and CDR2 SAAADI. The CDR3 is made up of 15 amino acids. CDR3 amino acids: CASSITGGLNYGYTF. The CDR3, as DNA: TGCGCCAGCAGTATTACGGGGGGGTTAAACTATGGCTACACCTTC.

This chain connects TRBV4-1 to TRBJ2-6, with 10 bases aligning to TRBD1. CDR3 length equals 18 residues. The germline V gene has CDR1 MGHRA and CDR2 YSYEKL. V gave up 5 bases and J gave up 2 bases; unmatched junction bases: 9. This chain's CDR3 is CASSAAGTGETGANVLTF. CDR3 sequence (DNA): TGCGCCAGCAGCGCCGCCGGGACAGGGGAAACTGGGGCCAACGTCCTGACTTTC.

The gene calls are TRBV9 and TRBJ1-5; D is perhaps TRBD1 (5 bases). Germline V gives CDR1 SGDLS, CDR2 YYNGEE. The CDR3 length is 14 residues. Trimming left V 7 bases short and J 3 bases short, with 14 bases between. CDR3 bases: TGTGCCAGCGGGGGGATAGAGGCCAATCAGCCCCAGCATTTT. Its protein is CASGGIEANQPQHF.

The chain carries TRBV18 and TRBJ1-4, with D perhaps matching TRBD1 (6 bases). The CDR3 is 15 amino acids. Looked up from germline, CDR1 is KGHSH and CDR2 is LQKENI. V lost 5 bases and J lost 0, with 10 bases in between. CDR3 in DNA: TGTGCCAGCTCAGGTACAGGGACAACTAATGAAAAACTGTTTTTT. It codes for CASSGTGTTNEKLFF.

The chain joins TRBV14 to TRBJ2-3; D is perhaps TRBD2 (7 bases). Trimming removed 4 bases from V and 6 bases from J, with 11 bases in between. CDR3 length equals 13 residues. The germline V gene encodes CDR1 SGHDN and CDR2 FVKESK. The CDR3 protein is CASSPGRGDTQYF. CDR3 in DNA: TGTGCCAGCAGCCCGGGGAGGGGGGATACGCAGTATTTT.

The gene calls are TRBV7-2 and TRBJ1-1; 7 positions agree with TRBD1. In germline, CDR1 is SGHTA, CDR2 FQGNSA. This CDR3 is 14 amino acids long. The J segment lost 4 bases and the V segment lost 4 bases, leaving 6 bases of the junction unmatched. CDR3 nucleotides: TGTGCCAGCAGCTCGACAGGGACAGTCACTGAAGCTTTCTTT. Translated: CASSSTGTVTEAFF.

This rearrangement joins TRBV7-2 to TRBJ2-5, with a weak D call TRBD1 (6 bases). Germline V gives CDR1 SGHTA, CDR2 FQGNSA. The CDR3 has 15 residues. Trimming took off 1 base at V and 5 bases at J, with 14 bases between the two ends. The CDR3 sequence: CASSLGSGDSETQYF. In nucleotides, the CDR3 is TGTGCCAGCAGCTTAGGTTCAGGGGATTCGGAGACCCAGTACTTC.

V and J are TRBV27 and TRBJ2-2; 14 positions agree with TRBD2. Germline V CDR1 and CDR2: MNHEY, SMNVEV (reference sequence). The junction had 5 bases not matched to a gene; V was cut back by 6 bases and J by 5 bases. This CDR3 has 16 residues. The CDR3 reads CASSPTSGGGTGELFF. CDR3 nucleotide sequence: TGTGCCAGCAGCCCGACTAGCGGGGGGGGTACCGGGGAGCTGTTTTTT.

The rearrangement links TRBV19 to TRBJ1-4; D might be TRBD1 (6 bases). Germline CDR1 LNHDA, CDR2 SQIVND (reference sequence). CDR3 length: 15 amino acids. The V and J ends lost 6 bases and 8 bases respectively, with 19 bases between them. CDR3: CASSPGTTRGEKLFF. The CDR3 nucleotides read TGTGCCAGTAGCCCCGGGACAACCAGAGGGGAAAAACTGTTTTTT.

This sequence joins TRBV7-8 and TRBJ1-1; 9 bases align to TRBD1. This CDR3 has 14 residues. CDR1 SGHVS and CDR2 FQNEAQ come from the germline V gene. The trim removed 0 bases at V and 10 bases at J, leaving 6 bases unmatched. CDR3 residues: CASSLAWDREGAFF. DNA of the CDR3: TGTGCCAGCAGCTTAGCTTGGGACAGGGAAGGAGCTTTCTTT. Full variable domain (missing parts from reference TRBV7-8 and TRBJ1-1): GAGVSQSPRYKVAKRGQDVALRCDPISGHVSLFWYQQALGQGPEFLTYFQNEAQLDKSGLPSDRFFAERPEGSVSTLKIQRTQQEDSAVYLCASSLAWDREGAFFGQGTRLTVV.

V gene TRBV4-3 combines with J gene TRBJ2-1; possibly TRBD2 for D (5 bases). V lost 0 bases and J 5 bases, leaving 11 bases between the germline ends. Germline CDR1 and CDR2: LGHNA and YSLEER. There are 15 residues in the CDR3. The CDR3 coding sequence is TGCGCCAGCAGCCAAGACGAAGGACTCAACAATGAGCAGTTCTTC. This encodes CASSQDEGLNNEQFF.

The chain has TRBV28 and TRBJ1-5; 8 bases align to TRBD1. V was pared by 10 bases and J by 6 bases, with 17 bases of the junction left unmatched. The CDR3 sequence is 16 residues long. Germline values: CDR1 MDHEN, CDR2 SYDVKM. CDR3 sequence reads: CAIHPLLRGPGQPQHF. The CDR3 nucleotides are TGTGCCATCCACCCACTCCTCAGGGGGCCGGGTCAGCCCCAGCATTTT.

The CDR3 here is CASRPISGNTIYF. The CDR3 bases are TGTGCCTCGCGGCCCATATCTGGAAACACCATATATTTT. This sequence joins TRBV6-1 and TRBJ1-3; no reliable D call. V was pared by 11 bases and J by 1 base, with 12 bases between. Germline V lookup: CDR1 MNHNS, CDR2 SASEGT. CDR3 length: 13 residues.